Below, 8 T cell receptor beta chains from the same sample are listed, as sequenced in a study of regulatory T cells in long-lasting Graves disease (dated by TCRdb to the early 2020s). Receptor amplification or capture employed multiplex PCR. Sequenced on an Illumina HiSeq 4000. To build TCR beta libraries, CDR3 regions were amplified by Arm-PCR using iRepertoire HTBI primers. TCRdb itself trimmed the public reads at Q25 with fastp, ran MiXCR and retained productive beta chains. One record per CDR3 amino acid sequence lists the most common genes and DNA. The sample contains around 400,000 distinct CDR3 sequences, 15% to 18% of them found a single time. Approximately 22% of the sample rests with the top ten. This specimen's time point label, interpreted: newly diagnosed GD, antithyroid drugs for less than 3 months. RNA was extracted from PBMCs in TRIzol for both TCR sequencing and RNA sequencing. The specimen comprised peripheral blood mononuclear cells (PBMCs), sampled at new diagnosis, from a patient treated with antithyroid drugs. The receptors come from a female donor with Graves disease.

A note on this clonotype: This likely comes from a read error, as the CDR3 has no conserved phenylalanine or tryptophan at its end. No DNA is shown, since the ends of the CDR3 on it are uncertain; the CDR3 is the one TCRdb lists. The CDR3 sequence is CASSLVGVGPLY. The chain links TRBV7-2 to TRBJ2-7; no DNA check was done on the table's D call, TRBD2. Looked up from germline, CDR1 is SGHTA and CDR2 is FQGNSA. Inclusive of both ends, the CDR3 amounts to 12 amino acids.

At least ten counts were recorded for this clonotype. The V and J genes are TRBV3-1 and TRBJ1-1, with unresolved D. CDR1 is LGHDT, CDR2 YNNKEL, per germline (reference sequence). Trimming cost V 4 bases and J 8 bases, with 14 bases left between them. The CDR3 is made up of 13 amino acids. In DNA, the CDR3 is TGTGCCAGCAGCCTATTCGCTACTACAGAAGCTTTCTTT. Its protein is CASSLFATTEAFF.

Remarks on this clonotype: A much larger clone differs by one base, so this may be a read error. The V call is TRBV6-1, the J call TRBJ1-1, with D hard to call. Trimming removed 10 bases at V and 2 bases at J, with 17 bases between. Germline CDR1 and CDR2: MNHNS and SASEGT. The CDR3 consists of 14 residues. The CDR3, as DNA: TGTGCCAACAACCCTTGGATGAGTAACACTGAAGCTTTCTTT. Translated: CANNPWMSNTEAFF.

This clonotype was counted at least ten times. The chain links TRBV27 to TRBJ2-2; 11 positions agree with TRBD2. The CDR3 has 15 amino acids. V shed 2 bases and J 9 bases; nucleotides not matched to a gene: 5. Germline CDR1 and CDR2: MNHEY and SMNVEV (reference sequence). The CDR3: CASSLRLAGIRELFF. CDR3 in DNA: TGTGCCAGCAGTTTACGACTAGCGGGGATCCGGGAGCTGTTTTTT.

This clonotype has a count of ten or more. CDR3 in amino acids: CASSPGTGGFTEAFF. The CDR3 nucleotides are TGTGCCAGCAGTCCGGGGACAGGGGGTTTCACTGAAGCTTTCTTT. The V and J genes are TRBV3-1 and TRBJ1-1, with 11 bases that match TRBD1. CDR1 and CDR2 from the germline V gene are LGHDT and YNNKEL (reference sequence). V shed 6 bases, J shed 4 bases, and the junction held 7 bases outside the gene matches. There are 15 residues in the CDR3.

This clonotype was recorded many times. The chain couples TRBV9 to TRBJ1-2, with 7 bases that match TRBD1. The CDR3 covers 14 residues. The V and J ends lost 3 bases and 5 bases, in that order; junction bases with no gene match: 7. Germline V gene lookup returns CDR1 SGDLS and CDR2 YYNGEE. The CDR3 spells CASSDRDSGYGYTF. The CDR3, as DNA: TGTGCCAGCAGCGACCGGGACAGCGGATATGGCTACACCTTC.

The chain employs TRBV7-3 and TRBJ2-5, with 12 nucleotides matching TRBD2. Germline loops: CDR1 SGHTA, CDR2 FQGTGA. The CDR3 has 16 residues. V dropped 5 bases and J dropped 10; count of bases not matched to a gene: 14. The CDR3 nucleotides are TGTGCCAGCAGCCCCAATGGGGCTAGCGGGAGGGCTAACCAGTACTTC. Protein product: CASSPNGASGRANQYF.

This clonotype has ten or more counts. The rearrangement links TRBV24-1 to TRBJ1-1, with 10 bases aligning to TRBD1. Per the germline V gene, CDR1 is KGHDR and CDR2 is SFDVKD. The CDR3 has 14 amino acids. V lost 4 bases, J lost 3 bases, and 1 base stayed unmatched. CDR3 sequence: CATSETGGHTEAFF. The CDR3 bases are TGTGCCACCAGTGAGACAGGGGGCCACACTGAAGCTTTCTTT.